A single sample gave rise to the 29 T cell receptor beta chains below, sequenced in a study of Ad26.COV2.S vaccination and SARS-CoV-2 variants. The data were produced by immunoSEQ multiplex PCR, yet TCRdb's version contains in-frame clones alone and is incomplete. The table shows roughly 510,000 clones, with roughly 87% occurring only once. Treatment: some 19 received Ad26.COV2.S at low or high dose, single or two shots; several received placebo; per-sample allocation not given. Samples came from day 63 after the first vaccine or placebo injection. The sample was peripheral blood, taken in a trial of Ad26.COV2.S vaccine versus placebo. These receptors all come from a person aged 18-65 years who received the Ad26.COV2.S COVID-19 vaccine or a placebo.

The genes are TRBV9 and TRBJ1-1, with D hard to call. The CDR3 length is 14 residues. Germline V gives CDR1 SGDLS, CDR2 YYNGEE. The V end was cut by 0 bases, the J end by 0 bases, with 6 bases between. CDR3 loop: CASSVGALNTEAFF. The CDR3 bases are TGTGCCAGCAGCGTAGGGGCCCTGAACACTGAAGCTTTCTTT. Using reference TRBV9 and TRBJ1-1 for the parts outside the CDR3, the full variable domain is DSGVTQTPKHLITATGQRVTLRCSPRSGDLSVYWYQQSLDQGLQFLIQYYNGEERAKGNILERFSAQQFPDLHSELNLSSLELGDSALYFCASSVGALNTEAFFGQGTRLTVV.

This chain connects TRBV7-2 to TRBJ2-5, with no clear D. This CDR3 spans 15 amino acids. Trimming shortened V by 3 bases and J by 4 bases, and 15 bases separated the two germline ends. CDR1 SGHTA and CDR2 FQGNSA come from the germline V gene. The CDR3 sequence: CASSFQTAGGETQYF. The DNA for the CDR3 is TGTGCCAGCAGCTTCCAAACTGCAGGCGGAGAGACCCAGTACTTC.

This rearrangement joins TRBV3-1 (or the pseudogene TRBV3-2) to TRBJ1-2, with TRBD1 matching over 8 bases. Germline V lookup: CDR1 LGHDT, CDR2 YNNKEL (reference sequence). V trimming: 6 bases; J trimming: 6 bases; junction bases outside the gene matches: 3. The CDR3 loop spans 12 amino acids. In DNA form, the CDR3 reads TGTGCCAGCAGGGGCAGGGGGCATGGCTACACCTTC. As protein: CASRGRGHGYTF.

The J gene is TRBJ2-5, the V gene TRBV6-2 or TRBV6-3; 7 positions agree with TRBD2. Germline V gene sequence: CDR1 MNHEY, CDR2 SVGEGT. V shed 0 bases, J shed 5 bases, and the junction held 9 bases outside the gene matches. CDR3 length: 16 amino acids. The CDR3 DNA sequence: TGTGCCAGCAGTTACTCGTCTTCGGGAGGATACGAGACCCAGTACTTC. Translating it yields CASSYSSSGGYETQYF.

This clone was counted a single time. The chain couples TRBV30 to TRBJ1-2; D might be TRBD1 (5 bases). The CDR3 spans 11 residues. Trimming left V 7 bases short and J 2 bases short, with 8 bases between. The germline V gene encodes CDR1 GTSNPN and CDR2 SVGIG (reference sequence). The CDR3 bases are TGTGCCTTGGGGGAAAACTATGGCTACACCTTC. Encoded protein: CALGENYGYTF.

The V gene is TRBV7-2, the J gene TRBJ2-7; 10 bases fit TRBD1. CDR1 SGHTA and CDR2 FQGNSA come from the germline V gene. After removal of 5 bases from V and 0 bases from J, the junction contained 4 bases not matched to a gene. The CDR3 spans 15 residues. As DNA, the CDR3 is TGTGCCAGCAGCCCCCGACAGGGGGCCTCCTACGAGCAGTACTTC. Protein sequence: CASSPRQGASYEQYF. Full variable domain (rest looked up from reference TRBV7-2 and TRBJ2-7): GAGVSQSPSNKVTEKGKDVELRCDPISGHTALYWYRQSLGQGLEFLIYFQGNSAPDKSGLPSDRFSAERTGGSVSTLTIQRTQQEDSAVYLCASSPRQGASYEQYFGPGTRLTVT.

The rearrangement joins TRBV18 to TRBJ2-3, with TRBD2 matching 8 bases. This CDR3 is built from 14 residues. The V and J ends lost 6 bases and 0 bases, in that order; junction bases with no gene match: 2. Germline V lookup: CDR1 KGHSH, CDR2 LQKENI. This CDR3 is CASSPSGSTDTQYF. For the CDR3, the DNA is TGTGCCAGCTCTCCTAGCGGGAGCACAGATACGCAGTATTTT. The variable domain in full, with the rest retrieved from reference TRBV18 and TRBJ2-3, is NAGVMQNPRHLVRRRGQEARLRCSPMKGHSHVYWYRQLPEEGLKFMVYLQKENIIDESGMPKERFSAEFPKEGPSILRIQQVVRGDSAAYFCASSPSGSTDTQYFGPGTRLTVL.

The gene calls are TRBV5-1 and TRBJ2-7; D call uncertain. The CDR3 has 15 amino acids. Trimming stripped 1 base from V and 0 bases from J, with 11 bases between. Per germline, CDR1 SGHRS and CDR2 YFSETQ. The CDR3 loop reads CASSLTRPSSYEQYF. The CDR3 DNA reads TGCGCCAGCAGCTTGACGAGGCCCAGCTCCTACGAGCAGTACTTC.

The chain links TRBV9 to TRBJ2-1; the match to TRBD1 covers 9 bases. Germline V gene sequence: CDR1 SGDLS, CDR2 YYNGEE. J lost 5 bases, V lost 2 bases, and 5 bases had no gene match. The CDR3 has 15 amino acids. Written as DNA, the CDR3 is TGTGCCAGCAGCGTGACAGGGGGAAGGGACAATGAGCAGTTCTTC. Encoded protein: CASSVTGGRDNEQFF.

The DNA of the CDR3 is TGTGCCAGCAGTTTAACGGGGAATAATTCACCCCTCCACTTT. It yields the protein CASSLTGNNSPLHF. The chain joins TRBV7-2 to TRBJ1-6; D remains unclear. From germline, CDR1 is SGHTA and CDR2 FQGNSA. The CDR3 runs to 14 residues. V was shortened by 6 bases and J by 5 bases, with 11 bases between the two germline ends.

The rearrangement links TRBV28 to TRBJ1-1, with D possibly being TRBD1 (5 bases). Germline V gene sequence: CDR1 MDHEN, CDR2 SYDVKM. The CDR3 consists of 15 residues. Trimming stripped 7 bases from V and 0 bases from J, with 15 bases between. The chain's CDR3 is CASKIPGRVNTEAFF. The CDR3 coding sequence is TGTGCCAGCAAAATTCCAGGCAGGGTGAACACTGAAGCTTTCTTT.

The J gene is TRBJ2-7, the V gene TRBV25-1; D perhaps matches TRBD2 (5 bases). The length of the CDR3 is 12 residues. Germline V CDR1 and CDR2: MGHDK, SYGVNS. Trimming took off 4 bases at V and 2 bases at J, with 6 bases between the two ends. CDR3 nucleotides: TGTGCCAGCAGTGGGGGAGCCTACGAGCAGTACTTC. Encoded protein: CASSGGAYEQYF.

This chain connects TRBV12-3 or TRBV12-4 to TRBJ2-7; TRBD1 agrees at 7 bases. This CDR3 spans 13 amino acids. The junction had 9 bases not matched to a gene; V was cut back by 7 bases and J by 6 bases. The CDR3 sequence is CASILTGLGEQYF. As DNA, the CDR3 is TGTGCCAGCATCTTGACAGGGTTAGGCGAGCAGTACTTC.

The chain has TRBV30 and TRBJ1-2, with D possibly being TRBD1 (6 bases). The germline V gene encodes CDR1 GTSNPN and CDR2 SVGIG (reference sequence). CDR3 length: 14 amino acids. Trimming left V 8 bases short and J 2 bases short, with 18 bases between. CDR3 amino acids: CAHLRAGVNYGYTF. CDR3 coding DNA: TGTGCCCATCTGCGGGCAGGGGTAAACTATGGCTACACCTTC.

The chain uses TRBV9 and TRBJ2-3; D is perhaps TRBD2 (5 bases). V lost 4 bases to trimming and J lost 2 bases, with 17 bases between them. CDR1 and CDR2 (germline): SGDLS, YYNGEE. The CDR3 extends over 16 amino acids. This chain's CDR3 is CASSPREGSFTDTQYF. CDR3 sequence (DNA): TGTGCCAGCAGCCCACGGGAAGGGTCCTTCACAGATACGCAGTATTTT.

The chain has TRBV7-9 and TRBJ2-3, with unresolved D. The CDR3 sequence is 16 residues long. Germline CDR1 is SEHNR and CDR2 is FQNEAQ (reference sequence). The ends were cut back, 1 base at V and 1 base at J, with 12 bases in the middle. The CDR3 region is CASSLGASVGTDTQYF. The DNA for the CDR3 is TGTGCCAGCAGCTTAGGGGCCTCGGTGGGCACAGATACGCAGTATTTT. Based on the CDR3 plus reference TRBV7-9 and TRBJ2-3, the full variable domain is DTGVSQNPRHKITKRGQNVTFRCDPISEHNRLYWYRQTLGQGPEFLTYFQNEAQLEKSRLLSDRFSAERPKGSFSTLEIQRTEQGDSAMYLCASSLGASVGTDTQYFGPGTRLTVL.

The V and J genes are TRBV27 and TRBJ2-5, with D unresolved. From germline, CDR1 is MNHEY and CDR2 SMNVEV (reference sequence). With 5 bases removed from V and 2 bases from J, the gap between germline ends came to 18 bases. This CDR3 contains 16 residues. The CDR3 bases are TGTGCCAGCAGTCCCAATGGACGGATCCGACAAGAGACCCAGTACTTC. Encoded protein: CASSPNGRIRQETQYF.

Only a few counts were recorded for this clone. The V and J genes are TRBV7-8 and TRBJ2-7; TRBD2 aligns across 7 bases. Trimming took 3 bases from V and 2 from J; bases not matched to a gene: 4. There are 14 residues in the CDR3. Germline V gene lookup returns CDR1 SGHVS and CDR2 FQNEAQ. CDR3 DNA: TGTGCCAGCAGCTTCGACCGGGGGGCCTACGAGCAGTACTTC. Translating gives CASSFDRGAYEQYF.

This chain links TRBV28 with TRBJ1-5, with D possibly TRBD1 on 6 matching bases. Trimming removed 1 base at V and 5 bases at J, with 12 bases between. Germline CDR1 reads MDHEN; CDR2 reads SYDVKM. The CDR3 covers 15 residues. The CDR3 reads CASSLFGGTHQPQHF. The CDR3 region has the DNA TGTGCCAGCAGTTTATTTGGGGGCACCCATCAGCCCCAGCATTTT.

This sequence joins TRBV5-6 and TRBJ2-1, with D perhaps matching TRBD1 or TRBD2 (5 bases each). CDR3 size: 14 residues. Trimming stripped 3 bases from V and 12 bases from J, with 19 bases between. CDR1 is SGHDT, CDR2 YYEEEE, per germline. The CDR3 DNA reads as TGTGCCAGCAGCTGGACCGGGACGGCGGGTGGGCAGTTCTTC. Protein sequence: CASSWTGTAGGQFF.

The rearrangement uses TRBV28 and TRBJ1-5; D possibly corresponds to TRBD1 (5 bases). This CDR3 has 16 amino acids. Trimming stripped 6 bases from V and 5 bases from J, with 20 bases between. Germline loops: CDR1 MDHEN, CDR2 SYDVKM. As DNA, the CDR3 is TGTGCCAGCAGCCTACTGAGGCCAGGGATGTATCAGCCCCAGCATTTT. This encodes CASSLLRPGMYQPQHF.

The gene calls are TRBV18 and TRBJ1-1; 10 bases line up with TRBD1. CDR1 KGHSH and CDR2 LQKENI come from the germline V gene. The CDR3 extends over 15 amino acids. The V and J ends lost 3 bases and 3 bases, in that order; junction bases with no gene match: 4. The CDR3 sequence: CASSPRTGGDTEAFF. The CDR3 DNA reads TGTGCCAGCTCACCCCGGACAGGGGGAGACACTGAAGCTTTCTTT. Full variable domain (rest looked up from reference TRBV18 and TRBJ1-1): NAGVMQNPRHLVRRRGQEARLRCSPMKGHSHVYWYRQLPEEGLKFMVYLQKENIIDESGMPKERFSAEFPKEGPSILRIQQVVRGDSAAYFCASSPRTGGDTEAFFGQGTRLTVV.

The V call is TRBV18, the J call TRBJ2-2; the D call may be TRBD1 or TRBD2 (5 bases each). The CDR3 is made up of 16 amino acids. Trimming stripped 5 bases from V and 4 bases from J, with 17 bases between. Looked up from germline, CDR1 is KGHSH and CDR2 is LQKENI. The CDR3 sequence: CASSTGTRVSTGELFF. CDR3 in DNA: TGTGCCAGCTCAACTGGGACGCGGGTCAGCACCGGGGAGCTGTTTTTT. The full variable domain, with the rest looked up from reference TRBV18 and TRBJ2-2, is NAGVMQNPRHLVRRRGQEARLRCSPMKGHSHVYWYRQLPEEGLKFMVYLQKENIIDESGMPKERFSAEFPKEGPSILRIQQVVRGDSAAYFCASSTGTRVSTGELFFGEGSRLTVL.

J is TRBJ1-3 and V is TRBV7-9, with D hard to call. In germline, CDR1 is SEHNR, CDR2 FQNEAQ (reference sequence). This CDR3 spans 15 amino acids. V was cut by 4 bases and J by 3 bases, with 13 bases left in between. CDR3 bases: TGTGCCAGCAGCTCCCAAGGAGGAGTTGGAAACACCATATATTTT. Its protein is CASSSQGGVGNTIYF. Variable domain in full (rest from reference TRBV7-9 and TRBJ1-3): DTGVSQNPRHKITKRGQNVTFRCDPISEHNRLYWYRQTLGQGPEFLTYFQNEAQLEKSRLLSDRFSAERPKGSFSTLEIQRTEQGDSAMYLCASSSQGGVGNTIYFGEGSWLTVV.

The V and J genes are TRBV4-1 and TRBJ1-2, with 7 positions matching TRBD1. V dropped 1 base and J dropped 3; count of bases not matched to a gene: 11. CDR1 and CDR2 from the germline V gene are MGHRA and YSYEKL. The CDR3 contains 17 residues. CDR3 in amino acids: CASSQGPETGFDYGYTF. Here the CDR3 DNA reads TGCGCCAGCAGCCAAGGACCCGAGACAGGGTTTGACTATGGCTACACCTTC.

The V call is TRBV11-3, the J call TRBJ2-1, with 8 nucleotides matching TRBD2. Per the germline V gene, CDR1 is SGHNT and CDR2 is YENEEA. The trim removed 1 base at V and 7 bases at J, leaving 6 bases unmatched. This CDR3 spans 15 amino acids. Here the CDR3 reads CASSLGGLVFNEQFF. The CDR3 DNA reads as TGTGCCAGCAGCTTAGGGGGACTAGTTTTTAATGAGCAGTTCTTC.

The chain recombines TRBV19 with TRBJ1-5, with unresolved D. This CDR3 is 14 amino acids long. Germline CDR1 reads LNHDA; CDR2 reads SQIVND (reference sequence). The V end lost 5 bases, the J end lost 0 bases, and 8 bases lay between the germline ends. CDR3 sequence reads: CASSFGNSNQPQHF. CDR3 DNA: TGTGCCAGTAGTTTCGGGAATAGCAATCAGCCCCAGCATTTT.

Turning to this clone: Additional DNA sequences in this sample encode the identical CDR3. The chain uses TRBV28 and TRBJ1-2; TRBD1 agrees at 11 bases. CDR3 size: 14 residues. Germline trimming cut 3 bases from V and 8 bases from J; bases unmatched to any gene: 5. Per the germline V gene, CDR1 is MDHEN and CDR2 is SYDVKM. The CDR3 spells CASSLGQGVYGYTF. CDR3 DNA: TGTGCCAGCAGTTTGGGACAGGGGGTATACGGCTACACCTTC.

This chain joins TRBV6-2 or TRBV6-3 and TRBJ1-2; D is uncertain. The CDR3 has 16 residues. Trimming stripped 4 bases from V and 8 bases from J, with 23 bases between. The V gene's germline CDR1 is MNHEY and CDR2 SVGEGT. In DNA form, the CDR3 reads TGTGCCAGCAGTTGGCTTCGCGGGCCTTTTCGATGGGGCTACACCTTC. This codes for CASSWLRGPFRWGYTF.